Shown below are 28 T cell receptor beta chains from a single sample sequenced in a study of shared clonotypes between healthy human individuals. Assay used: immunoSEQ multiplex PCR; TCRdb lists only in-frame clones, some missing. The table has roughly 1,800,000 clones, approximately 94% seen once. Cells designated naive CD8 were CD45RO-negative and were positively selected for CCR7, with terminally differentiated effector memory CD45RA+ cells excluded. Material for sequencing was naive CD8+ T cells sorted from blood. The source is a man younger than 35 in good health.

This rearrangement joins TRBV10-2 to TRBJ1-5; TRBD1 is a possible D gene (5 bases). Germline V gene sequence: CDR1 WSHSY, CDR2 SAAADI. V shed 0 bases and J shed 11 bases, with 8 bases lying between them. This CDR3 has 12 residues. This CDR3 reads CASSESGETQHF. The DNA for the CDR3 is TGCGCCAGCAGTGAGTCGGGGGAAACCCAGCATTTT.

The rearrangement uses TRBV15 and TRBJ2-3; tentative D call: TRBD2 (5 bases). Germline loops: CDR1 LNHNV, CDR2 YYDKDF (reference sequence). V gave up 5 bases and J gave up 3 bases, with 15 bases separating them. This CDR3 spans 15 amino acids. The CDR3 coding sequence is TGTGCCACCAGCCCTTTTGAGCCGGGAACAGATACGCAGTATTTT. It specifies CATSPFEPGTDTQYF.

This chain connects TRBV13 to TRBJ2-3, with D unresolved. This CDR3 spans 12 amino acids. V gave up 4 bases and J gave up 5 bases, with 7 bases separating them. CDR1 PRHDT and CDR2 FYEKMQ come from the germline V gene (reference sequence). The CDR3 bases are TGTGCCAGCAGCTACGCCGGAGATACGCAGTATTTT. It is translated as CASSYAGDTQYF.

The chain couples TRBV4-3 to TRBJ2-7, with D tentatively TRBD2 (6 bases). The CDR3 contains 14 residues. Germline CDR1 LGHNA, CDR2 YSLEER. Trimming pared 4 bases from V and 4 bases from J, leaving 14 bases between. The CDR3 here is CASSPSVGSYEQYF. The CDR3 bases are TGCGCCAGCAGCCCAAGCGTCGGGAGTTACGAGCAGTACTTC.

The V gene is TRBV19, the J gene TRBJ1-2; 8 bases line up with TRBD1. The CDR3 extends over 14 amino acids. Germline V gene data show CDR1 as LNHDA and CDR2 as SQIVND (reference sequence). After removal of 10 bases from V and 0 bases from J, the junction contained 7 bases not matched to a gene. CDR3 protein: CATLTGVANYGYTF. The DNA of the CDR3 is TGTGCCACCCTGACAGGGGTAGCTAACTATGGCTACACCTTC.

V usage is TRBV6-6 and J usage is TRBJ2-1, with 11 positions matching TRBD1. After removal of 4 bases from V and 2 bases from J, the junction contained 1 base not matched to a gene. The CDR3 spans 15 residues. Germline V gene sequence: CDR1 MNHNY, CDR2 SVGAGI (reference sequence). For the CDR3, the DNA is TGTGCCAGCAGTTGGACAGGGGGCACCTACAATGAGCAGTTCTTC. Encoded protein: CASSWTGGTYNEQFF.

The V call is TRBV7-9, the J call TRBJ2-3; D gene uncertain. There are 17 residues in the CDR3. Germline CDR1 SEHNR, CDR2 FQNEAQ (reference sequence). The V end lost 7 bases, the J end lost 0 bases, and 20 bases lay between the germline ends. CDR3 coding DNA: TGTGCCAGCACCGGTCTATATGAGGATCCTAGCACAGATACGCAGTATTTT. It codes for CASTGLYEDPSTDTQYF.

The V and J genes are TRBV10-2 and TRBJ2-2, with D possibly being TRBD1 or TRBD2 (5 bases each). Trimming cost V 6 bases and J 3 bases, with 11 bases left between them. The CDR3 is made up of 14 amino acids. Germline assignment: CDR1 WSHSY and CDR2 SAAADI. The CDR3 DNA reads TGCGCCAGCAGGTTGGGGGTTTACACCGGGGAGCTGTTTTTT. It is translated as CASRLGVYTGELFF.

To note about this clone: Other DNA sequences of this sample code for an identical CDR3. This sequence joins TRBV25-1 and TRBJ1-1; D gene ambiguous. The CDR3 is made up of 12 amino acids. The V end was cut by 2 bases, the J end by 4 bases, with 5 bases between. The germline V gene has CDR1 MGHDK and CDR2 SYGVNS. In DNA, the CDR3 is TGTGCCAGCAGTGAACTCGGCACTGAAGCTTTCTTT. Translated, it gives CASSELGTEAFF.

In the case of this clone: The same CDR3 can be traced to other DNA sequences in this sample. The rearrangement joins TRBV6-5 to TRBJ2-7; possibly TRBD2 for D (5 bases). The CDR3 length is 11 residues. V was cut by 5 bases and J by 4 bases, with 6 bases left in between. Germline V lookup: CDR1 MNHEY, CDR2 SVGAGI. Here the CDR3 DNA reads TGTGCCAGCAGTACGGGGTACGAGCAGTACTTC. Translated: CASSTGYEQYF.

The V gene is TRBV27, the J gene TRBJ2-5, with 10 bases fitting TRBD2. V shed 5 bases, J shed 5 bases, and the junction held 14 bases outside the gene matches. This CDR3 spans 17 amino acids. Germline V gene data show CDR1 as MNHEY and CDR2 as SMNVEV (reference sequence). This CDR3 is CASSPLGSGGAKETQYF. DNA for the CDR3: TGTGCCAGCAGTCCCTTAGGGAGCGGGGGGGCTAAGGAGACCCAGTACTTC.

This clone occurred once. This sequence joins TRBV6-6 and TRBJ2-1; 9 bases match TRBD2. This CDR3 is built from 14 residues. With 4 bases clipped from V and 8 bases from J, the junction kept 6 bases outside the gene matches. Germline lookup yields CDR1 MNHNY and CDR2 SVGAGI (reference sequence). CDR3 sequence (DNA): TGTGCCAGCAGTTCTACGGGACTAGCCGATGAGCAGTTCTTC. This codes for CASSSTGLADEQFF.

The V call is TRBV5-4, the J call TRBJ2-3; perhaps TRBD2 as D (5 bases). Trimming took 4 bases from V and 4 from J, leaving 16 bases between them. CDR3 length equals 15 residues. The germline gives CDR1 SGHNT, CDR2 YYREEE (reference sequence). CDR3 DNA sequence: TGTGCCAGCAGCACCCTGGGAGTAGTCGCAGATACGCAGTATTTT. Protein sequence: CASSTLGVVADTQYF.

This chain links TRBV5-1 with TRBJ1-2; D perhaps matches TRBD1 (6 bases). Per the germline V gene, CDR1 is SGHRS and CDR2 is YFSETQ. Trimming took 0 bases from V and 5 from J, leaving 14 bases between them. The CDR3 totals 15 residues. The CDR3 loop reads CASSLEGGGDYGYTF. DNA for the CDR3: TGCGCCAGCAGCTTGGAGGGCGGGGGCGATTATGGCTACACCTTC. Supplemented by reference TRBV5-1 and TRBJ1-2, the full variable domain reads KAGVTQTPRYLIKTRGQQVTLSCSPISGHRSVSWYQQTPGQGLQFLFEYFSETQRNKGNFPGRFSGRQFSNSRSEMNVSTLELGDSALYLCASSLEGGGDYGYTFGSGTRLTVV.

The CDR3 DNA reads as TGTGCCAGCCGGAACAGAGAAGCTTTCTTT. Protein product: CASRNREAFF. This chain links TRBV2 with TRBJ1-1; D is unresolved. Germline CDR1 is SNHLY and CDR2 is FYNNEI. This CDR3 spans 10 amino acids. Trimming took off 8 bases at V and 8 bases at J, with 9 bases between the two ends.

Written as DNA, the CDR3 is TGTGCCAGCAGCCCGTCGGGGGGCCGCTCCTACGAGCAGTACTTC. Translation: CASSPSGGRSYEQYF. This chain links TRBV5-4 with TRBJ2-7; TRBD2 might be the D (7 bases). The V and J ends lost 4 bases and 0 bases respectively, with 14 bases between them. The CDR3 sequence is 15 residues long. Germline-derived CDR1 and CDR2 are SGHNT and YYREEE (reference sequence).

The V gene is TRBV6-5, the J gene TRBJ2-1; 14 bases are a match to TRBD2. Trimming took 4 bases from V and 13 from J; bases not matched to a gene: 3. The CDR3 is 13 residues long. In germline, CDR1 is MNHEY, CDR2 SVGAGI. The DNA of the CDR3 is TGTGCCAGCAGTTTGGGACTAGCGGGGGCTCAGTTCTTC. This gives the protein CASSLGLAGAQFF.

The chain uses TRBV18 and TRBJ2-1; 7 bases map to TRBD2. Germline CDR1 and CDR2: KGHSH and LQKENI. V dropped 8 bases and J dropped 8; count of bases not matched to a gene: 12. The CDR3 is 14 residues long. This CDR3 is CASTELARIDEQFF. The DNA of the CDR3 is TGTGCCAGCACCGAACTAGCGAGGATCGATGAGCAGTTCTTC.

This chain connects TRBV6-5 to TRBJ1-1, with D unresolved. The CDR3 runs to 12 residues. From germline, CDR1 is MNHEY and CDR2 SVGAGI. Trimming took off 2 bases at V and 6 bases at J, with 7 bases between the two ends. CDR3 in amino acids: CASSYGRSEAFF. The DNA of the CDR3 is TGTGCCAGCAGTTACGGGCGGTCTGAAGCTTTCTTT.

The chain employs TRBV4-3 and TRBJ2-7; 10 nucleotides line up with TRBD2. The CDR3 loop spans 16 amino acids. Trimming took 0 bases from V and 5 from J; bases not matched to a gene: 7. The germline V gene encodes CDR1 LGHNA and CDR2 YSLEER. This CDR3 reads CASSQDAITSGDEQYF. The CDR3 nucleotides are TGCGCCAGCAGCCAAGATGCGATTACTAGCGGGGACGAGCAGTACTTC.

J is TRBJ2-3 and V is TRBV27, with D perhaps TRBD2 (5 bases). The CDR3 sequence is 16 residues long. V was pared by 0 bases and J by 0 bases, with 10 bases between. The germline V gene has CDR1 MNHEY and CDR2 SMNVEV (reference sequence). CDR3 nucleotide sequence: TGTGCCAGCAGTTTATCCAGCTCGGGGAGCACAGATACGCAGTATTTT. Translating it yields CASSLSSSGSTDTQYF.

The chain employs TRBV28 and TRBJ2-7, with D possibly TRBD1 on 6 matching bases. Trimming pared 2 bases from V and 2 bases from J, leaving 10 bases between. The CDR3 has 14 residues. Germline V gene data show CDR1 as MDHEN and CDR2 as SYDVKM. The CDR3 coding sequence is TGTGCCAGCAGTTTAACAGGGATGACCTACGAGCAGTACTTC. Translated: CASSLTGMTYEQYF. Drawing the rest from reference TRBV28 and TRBJ2-7, the complete variable domain is DVKVTQSSRYLVKRTGEKVFLECVQDMDHENMFWYRQDPGLGLRLIYFSYDVKMKEKGDIPEGYSVSREKKERFSLILESASTNQTSMYLCASSLTGMTYEQYFGPGTRLTVT.

This clone occurred once. In the same sample, other DNA sequences code for this CDR3. The chain combines TRBV4-3 with TRBJ2-7; D remains unclear. The CDR3 spans 14 residues. Germline V gene data show CDR1 as LGHNA and CDR2 as YSLEER. Between the trimmed V and J ends, which lost 1 base and 3 bases, there was a span of 10 bases. CDR3 sequence (DNA): TGCGCCAGCAGCCAAGCCAGAGGCAGCTACGAGCAGTACTTC. This encodes CASSQARGSYEQYF.

The chain links TRBV7-9 to TRBJ1-5; TRBD1 aligns across 7 bases. Germline loops: CDR1 SEHNR, CDR2 FQNEAQ (reference sequence). J gave up 1 base and V 5 bases, and 5 bases lay outside the gene matches. This CDR3 spans 15 amino acids. The CDR3 spells CASSLTGDSNQPQHF. In DNA, the CDR3 is TGTGCCAGCAGCCTCACAGGGGACAGCAATCAGCCCCAGCATTTT.

About this clone itself: Other DNA sequences in this sample translate to the same CDR3. The chain carries TRBV6-5 and TRBJ2-7; D not certain. The V gene lost 2 bases and the J gene lost 4 bases, with 9 bases spanning the gap. Germline V gives CDR1 MNHEY, CDR2 SVGAGI. There are 13 residues in the CDR3. CDR3 protein: CASSYGSTYEQYF. The CDR3 bases are TGTGCCAGCAGTTACGGATCAACTTACGAGCAGTACTTC.

In its sample, this clone was seen a few times. The J gene is TRBJ2-7, the V gene TRBV10-3, with D possibly matching TRBD1 (6 bases). The CDR3 is made up of 11 amino acids. CDR1 is ENHRY and CDR2 is SYGVKD in the germline V gene. V shed 5 bases and J shed 5 bases, with 7 bases lying between them. CDR3 nucleotides: TGTGCCATCAGTACAGGGAACGAGCAGTACTTC. It yields the protein CAISTGNEQYF.

The CDR3: CASSQAGGEKNEQFF. For the CDR3, the DNA is TGCGCCAGCAGCCAAGCGGGCGGGGAGAAAAATGAGCAGTTCTTC. V is TRBV4-1 and J is TRBJ2-1; a possible D gene is TRBD2 (6 bases). The V and J ends lost 1 base and 7 bases respectively, with 14 bases between them. The CDR3 has 15 amino acids. CDR1 MGHRA and CDR2 YSYEKL come from the germline V gene.

V and J are TRBV12-5 and TRBJ1-5; TRBD1 aligns across 7 bases. With 1 base clipped from V and 5 bases from J, the junction kept 2 bases outside the gene matches. Per germline, CDR1 LGHNT and CDR2 FRNRAP. There are 14 residues in the CDR3. CDR3 sequence (DNA): TGTGCTAGTGGTTTGGGAGACAGGGATCAGCCCCAGCATTTT. Translated: CASGLGDRDQPQHF.